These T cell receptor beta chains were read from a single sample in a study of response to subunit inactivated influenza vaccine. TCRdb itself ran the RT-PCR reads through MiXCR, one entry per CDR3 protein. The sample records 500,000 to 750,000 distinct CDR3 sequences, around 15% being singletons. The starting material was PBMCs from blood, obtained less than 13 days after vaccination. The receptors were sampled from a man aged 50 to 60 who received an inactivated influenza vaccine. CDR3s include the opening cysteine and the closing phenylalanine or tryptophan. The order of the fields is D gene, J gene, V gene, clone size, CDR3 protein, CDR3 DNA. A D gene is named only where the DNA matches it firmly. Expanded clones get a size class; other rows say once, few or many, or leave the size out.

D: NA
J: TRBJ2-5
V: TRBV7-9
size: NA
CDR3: CASSHPQGYQETQYF
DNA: TGTGCCAGCAGCCACCCCCAGGGGTACCAAGAGACCCAGTACTTC

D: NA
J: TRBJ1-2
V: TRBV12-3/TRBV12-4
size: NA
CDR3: CASTTRGNGYTF
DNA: TGTGCCAGCACTACCCGGGGGAATGGCTACACCTTC

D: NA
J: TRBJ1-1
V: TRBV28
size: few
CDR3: CASSAYREGTEAFF
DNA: TGTGCCAGCAGTGCCTACAGGGAGGGCACTGAAGCTTTCTTT

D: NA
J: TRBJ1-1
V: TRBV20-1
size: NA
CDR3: CSAPLRKGRAFF
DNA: TGCAGTGCCCCCCTTCGGAAAGGGAGAGCTTTCTTT

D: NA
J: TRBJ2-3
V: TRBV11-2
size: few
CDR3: CASSLRGQHTDTQYF
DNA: TGTGCCAGCAGCCTGAGGGGCCAACACACAGATACGCAGTATTTT

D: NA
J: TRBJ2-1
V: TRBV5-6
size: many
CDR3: CASSPRGVDEQFF
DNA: TGTGCCAGCAGCCCGAGGGGAGTCGATGAGCAGTTCTTC

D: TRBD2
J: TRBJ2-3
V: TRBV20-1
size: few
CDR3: CSARGLGTDTQYF
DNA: TGCAGTGCTAGGGGACTAGGCACAGATACGCAGTATTTT

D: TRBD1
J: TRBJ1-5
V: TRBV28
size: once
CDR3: CASTSPGTGVDQPQHF
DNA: TGTGCCAGCACTTCCCCCGGGACAGGGGTTGATCAGCCCCAGCATTTT

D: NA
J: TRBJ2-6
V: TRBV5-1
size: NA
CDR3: CASSLRVLGGANVLTF
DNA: TGCGCCAGCAGCTTGAGGGTCCTAGGTGGGGCCAACGTCCTGACTTTC

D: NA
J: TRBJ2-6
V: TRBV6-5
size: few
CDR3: CASSFRLGSSGANVLTF
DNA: TGTGCCAGCAGTTTTCGTTTGGGGAGCTCTGGGGCCAACGTCCTGACTTTC

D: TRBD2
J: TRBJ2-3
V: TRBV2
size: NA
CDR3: CASTRLTSGTDTQYF
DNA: TGTGCCAGCACAAGATTGACTAGCGGAACAGATACGCAGTATTTT

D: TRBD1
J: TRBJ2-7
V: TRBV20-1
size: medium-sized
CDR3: CSARGTADYEQYF
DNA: TGCAGTGCTAGGGGGACAGCGGACTACGAGCAGTACTTC

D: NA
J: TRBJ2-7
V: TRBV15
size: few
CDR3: CATSRDRGGQQYF
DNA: TGTGCCACCAGCAGAGACAGGGGAGGTCAGCAGTACTTC

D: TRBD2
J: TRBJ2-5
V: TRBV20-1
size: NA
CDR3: CSANDPSGAQETQYF
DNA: TGCAGTGCTAACGATCCCAGCGGGGCACAAGAGACCCAGTACTTC

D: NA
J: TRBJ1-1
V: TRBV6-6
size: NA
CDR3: CASSYLRDTEAFF
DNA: TGTGCCAGCAGTTACCTCCGGGACACTGAAGCTTTCTTT

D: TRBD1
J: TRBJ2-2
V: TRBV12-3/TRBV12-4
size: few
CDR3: CASSLDRGYGELFF
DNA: TGTGCCAGCAGTCTGGACAGGGGGTACGGGGAGCTGTTTTTT

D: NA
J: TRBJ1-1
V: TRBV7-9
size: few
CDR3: CASSLGGAPKAFF
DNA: TGTGCCAGCAGCTTAGGAGGGGCGCCGAAAGCTTTCTTT

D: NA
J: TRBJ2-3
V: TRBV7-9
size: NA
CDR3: CASSLPGLFTDTQYF
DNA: TGTGCCAGCAGCTTACCGGGACTTTTCACAGATACGCAGTATTTT

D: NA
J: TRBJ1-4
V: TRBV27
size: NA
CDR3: CASSRNRVATNEKLFF
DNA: TGTGCCAGCAGTCGAAACAGAGTTGCAACTAATGAAAAACTGTTTTTT

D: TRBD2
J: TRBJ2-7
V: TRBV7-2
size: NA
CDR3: CASSLKAAGGYEQYF
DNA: TGTGCCAGCAGCTTAAAAGCGGCGGGGGGCTACGAGCAGTACTTC

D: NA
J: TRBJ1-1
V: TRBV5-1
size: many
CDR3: CASSWDGNTEAFF
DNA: TGCGCCAGCAGCTGGGACGGGAACACTGAAGCTTTCTTT

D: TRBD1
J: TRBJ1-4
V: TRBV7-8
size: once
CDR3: CASHIDRVATNEKLFF
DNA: TGTGCCAGCCACATCGACAGGGTTGCAACTAATGAAAAACTGTTTTTT

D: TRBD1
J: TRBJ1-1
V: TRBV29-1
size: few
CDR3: CSVKQGMNTEAFF
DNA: TGCAGCGTCAAACAGGGGATGAACACTGAAGCTTTCTTT

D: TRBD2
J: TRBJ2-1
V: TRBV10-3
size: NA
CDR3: CAINAGLDNEQFF
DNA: TGTGCCATCAATGCGGGACTAGACAATGAGCAGTTCTTC

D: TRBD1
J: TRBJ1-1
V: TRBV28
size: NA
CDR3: CASSPAPGQGDAFF
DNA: TGTGCCAGCAGCCCGGCGCCGGGACAGGGAGACGCTTTCTTT

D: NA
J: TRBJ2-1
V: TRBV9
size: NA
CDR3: CASSVAGRNNEQFF
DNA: TGTGCCAGCAGCGTAGCAGGCCGAAACAATGAGCAGTTCTTC

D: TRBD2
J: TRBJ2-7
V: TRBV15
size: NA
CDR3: CATSRQGNTGTSVDEQYF
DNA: TGTGCCACCAGCAGACAGGGGAACACCGGGACTAGCGTCGACGAGCAGTACTTC

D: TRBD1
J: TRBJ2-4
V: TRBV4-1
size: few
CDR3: CASSHPSKTGWFLQYF
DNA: TGCGCCAGCAGCCACCCCAGCAAGACAGGGTGGTTCCTTCAGTACTTC

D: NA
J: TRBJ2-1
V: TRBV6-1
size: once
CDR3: CASSQWTPDNEQFF
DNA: TGTGCCAGCAGCCAGTGGACTCCCGACAATGAGCAGTTCTTC

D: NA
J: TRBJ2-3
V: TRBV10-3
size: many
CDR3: CAITDSRSTDTQYF
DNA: TGTGCCATTACCGACTCACGTAGTACAGATACGCAGTATTTT

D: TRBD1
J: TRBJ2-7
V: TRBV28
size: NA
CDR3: CASSLPPGDRGIYEQYF
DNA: TGTGCCAGCAGTTTACCTCCCGGGGACAGGGGTATCTACGAGCAGTACTTC

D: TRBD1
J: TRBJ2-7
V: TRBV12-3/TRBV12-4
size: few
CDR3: CASRITGVSTYEQYF
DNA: TGTGCCAGCAGGATAACAGGGGTCTCTACCTACGAGCAGTACTTC

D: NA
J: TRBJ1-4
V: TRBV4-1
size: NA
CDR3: CASSLRDFLASTNEKLFF
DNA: TGCGCCAGCAGCCTCCGGGACTTTCTCGCCTCAACTAATGAAAAACTGTTTTTT

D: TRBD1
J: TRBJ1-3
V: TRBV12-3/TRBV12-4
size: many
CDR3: CASSRDRVASGNTIYF
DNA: TGTGCCAGCAGTCGTGACAGGGTAGCAAGTGGAAACACCATATATTTT

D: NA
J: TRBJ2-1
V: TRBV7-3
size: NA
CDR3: CASSLMGGVEQFF
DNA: TGTGCCAGCAGCTTAATGGGGGGCGTTGAGCAGTTCTTC

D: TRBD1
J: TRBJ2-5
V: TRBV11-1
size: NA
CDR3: CASSQGAGTQETQYF
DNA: TGTGCCAGCAGCCAGGGGGCAGGGACTCAAGAGACCCAGTACTTC

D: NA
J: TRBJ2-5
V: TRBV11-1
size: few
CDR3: CASSPGAETQYF
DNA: TGTGCCAGCAGCCCCGGAGCTGAGACCCAGTACTTC

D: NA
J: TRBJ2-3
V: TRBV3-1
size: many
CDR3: CASSQALLADTQYF
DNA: TGTGCCAGCAGCCAAGCCCTACTTGCAGATACGCAGTATTTT

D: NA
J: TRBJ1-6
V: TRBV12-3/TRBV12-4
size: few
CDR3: CASSLDRSSYNSPLHF
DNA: TGTGCCAGCAGTTTAGACAGAAGCTCCTATAATTCACCCCTCCACTTT

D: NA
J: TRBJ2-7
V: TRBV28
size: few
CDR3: CASRQIDYEQYF
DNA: TGTGCCAGCAGACAGATCGACTACGAGCAGTACTTC

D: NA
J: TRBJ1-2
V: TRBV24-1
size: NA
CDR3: CATSSPGNYGYTF
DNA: TGTGCCACCAGTTCACCAGGAAACTATGGCTACACCTTC

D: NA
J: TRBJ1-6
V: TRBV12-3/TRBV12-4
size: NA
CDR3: CASSFQDYNSPLHF
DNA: TGTGCCAGCAGTTTTCAGGATTATAATTCACCCCTCCACTTT

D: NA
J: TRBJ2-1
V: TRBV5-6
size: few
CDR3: CASSLPGDNEQFF
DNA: TGTGCCAGCAGCTTGCCAGGGGACAATGAGCAGTTCTTC

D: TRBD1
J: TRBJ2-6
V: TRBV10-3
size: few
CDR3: CAISLDRGLGANVLTF
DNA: TGTGCCATCAGTTTGGACAGGGGGCTCGGGGCCAACGTCCTGACTTTC

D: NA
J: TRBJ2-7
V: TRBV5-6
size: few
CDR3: CASSLAWDTTSYEQYF
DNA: TGTGCCAGCAGCTTGGCATGGGACACAACCTCCTACGAGCAGTACTTC

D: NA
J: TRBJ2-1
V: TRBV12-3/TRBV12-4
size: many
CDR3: CASSSGSNEQFF
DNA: TGTGCCAGCAGTTCCGGGTCCAATGAGCAGTTCTTC

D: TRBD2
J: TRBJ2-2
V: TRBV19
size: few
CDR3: CASSIRPYFGTRASNTGELFF
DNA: TGTGCCAGTAGTATACGGCCGTACTTCGGGACTAGGGCTTCGAACACCGGGGAGCTGTTTTTT

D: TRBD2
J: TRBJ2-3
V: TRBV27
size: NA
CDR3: CASKGGGAFATQYF
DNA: TGTGCCAGTAAAGGCGGGGGGGCTTTTGCTACGCAGTATTTT

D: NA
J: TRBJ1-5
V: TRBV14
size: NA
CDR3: CASSQAGLRMPQHF
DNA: TGTGCCAGCAGCCAAGCGGGCCTGAGAATGCCCCAGCATTTT

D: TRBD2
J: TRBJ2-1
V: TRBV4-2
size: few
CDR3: CASSPQKLAGGYEQFF
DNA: TGTGCCAGCAGCCCCCAGAAATTAGCGGGGGGCTATGAGCAGTTCTTC

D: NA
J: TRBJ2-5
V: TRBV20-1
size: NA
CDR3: CSALKVQQETQYF
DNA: TGCAGTGCTCTCAAGGTCCAACAAGAGACCCAGTACTTC